This T cell receptor beta chain comes out of a study of monozygotic twins with inflammatory bowel disease. Across eight separate reactions for each sample, cDNA was made. TCRdb re-called the 5' RACE reads; one entry per CDR3 protein, DNA not given. Its listing shows more than 100,000 distinct CDR3 sequences. This clonotype was obtained from a human donor with ulcerative colitis or Crohn's disease, or a healthy co-twin of an affected twin (not recorded which). Source material: blood.

CDR3 loop: CASSLWDRGYDTQYF. The J gene is TRBJ2-3, the V gene TRBV5-4; TCRdb returns TRBD1, unconfirmable since there is no DNA. The CDR3 sequence is 15 residues long. Germline values: CDR1 SGHNT, CDR2 YYREEE (reference sequence).